The 14 T cell receptor beta chains reported below all come from one sample, sequenced in a study of regulatory T cells in long-lasting Graves disease (dated by TCRdb to the early 2020s). The sample's time point label is to be understood as: newly diagnosed GD, antithyroid drugs for less than 3 months. For both TCR sequencing and RNA sequencing, RNA was extracted from PBMCs using TRIzol. Libraries were constructed by multiplex PCR. These reads were obtained on an Illumina HiSeq 4000. TCR beta libraries were built with iRepertoire HTBI primers and Arm-PCR amplification of CDR3 regions. TCRdb took the public reads, trimmed them with fastp at Q25, ran MiXCR for clone calling and kept in-frame beta chains. Each entry is one CDR3 protein sequence, shown with its most common DNA and genes. This sample has about 430,000 distinct CDR3 sequences in its table, and 15% of those were observed once. The ten largest make up approximately 7.8% of the sample.

The data also belong to a second study, concerning T cells in Graves' hyperthyroidism and ophthalmopathy.

Sample: peripheral blood mononuclear cells (PBMCs), taken at new diagnosis, from a patient treated with antithyroid drugs. All receptors derive from a woman in her forties with Graves disease. Donor details come from another sample of the same person, matched by shared clones.

This clonotype was detected many times. J is TRBJ2-2 and V is TRBV28; the D is unclear. The CDR3 spans 15 residues. The germline V gene has CDR1 MDHEN and CDR2 SYDVKM. V was cut by 5 bases and J by 4 bases, with 14 bases left in between. CDR3 residues: CASSHRAPGTGELFF. The CDR3 DNA reads as TGTGCCAGCAGTCACCGGGCTCCGGGCACCGGGGAGCTGTTTTTT.

V usage is TRBV28 and J usage is TRBJ2-3; 8 bases are shared with TRBD2. Germline trimming cut 6 bases from V and 2 bases from J; bases unmatched to any gene: 4. The CDR3 extends over 14 amino acids. Germline V gene sequence: CDR1 MDHEN, CDR2 SYDVKM. The DNA for the CDR3 is TGTGCCAGCAGGACTAGCGATTACACAGATACGCAGTATTTT. Protein product: CASRTSDYTDTQYF.

V gene TRBV4-1 combines with J gene TRBJ1-1, with 8 bases identical to TRBD1. The V and J ends lost 1 base and 6 bases, in that order; junction bases with no gene match: 7. This CDR3 spans 15 amino acids. Germline assignment: CDR1 MGHRA and CDR2 YSYEKL. CDR3 nucleotides: TGCGCCAGCAGCCAAGTTGGGCAGGGGGCGTCTGAAGCTTTCTTT. Protein sequence: CASSQVGQGASEAFF.

This clonotype was observed at least ten times. CDR3 DNA: TGTGCCTGGAGTGACTACTCCTACGAGCAGTACTTC. Its protein product is CAWSDYSYEQYF. The chain carries TRBV30 and TRBJ2-7; no firm D call. Germline V lookup: CDR1 GTSNPN, CDR2 SVGIG (reference sequence). Trimming removed 1 base from V and 0 bases from J, with 4 bases in between. The CDR3 is 12 residues long.

This clonotype was counted ten times or more. This rearrangement joins TRBV11-1 to TRBJ2-4; D is uncertain. Trimming took 5 bases from V and 7 from J, leaving 12 bases between them. Germline V gives CDR1 SGHAT, CDR2 FQDESV (reference sequence). The CDR3 consists of 13 residues. CDR3 DNA: TGTGCCAGCAGCCTTTTCCCTAGGAACATTCAGTACTTC. Translation gives CASSLFPRNIQYF.

This clonotype has ten or more counts. This rearrangement joins TRBV18 to TRBJ2-5, with 7 positions matching TRBD1. Looked up from germline, CDR1 is KGHSH and CDR2 is LQKENI. The length of the CDR3 is 15 residues. Losses at the gene ends were 2 bases for V and 2 bases for J; bases not matched to a gene: 5. The chain's CDR3 is CASSPTRTGQETQYF. The CDR3 DNA sequence: TGTGCCAGCTCACCAACCAGGACAGGTCAAGAGACCCAGTACTTC.

The chain has TRBV7-3 and TRBJ2-2; the match to TRBD2 covers 8 bases. The CDR3 has 16 amino acids. V dropped 6 bases and J dropped 0; count of bases not matched to a gene: 6. In germline, CDR1 is SGHTA, CDR2 FQGTGA. DNA for the CDR3: TGTGCCAGCAGTCCCCGGGGGGGCCCGAACACCGGGGAGCTGTTTTTT. This gives the protein CASSPRGGPNTGELFF.

This clonotype was detected many times. The rearrangement joins TRBV9 to TRBJ2-3; D is perhaps TRBD1 (5 bases). The germline V gene has CDR1 SGDLS and CDR2 YYNGEE. V was clipped by 0 bases and J by 0 bases, with 8 bases between them. This CDR3 has 15 amino acids. The DNA for the CDR3 is TGTGCCAGCAGCGTAGGGGGCTCTAGCACAGATACGCAGTATTTT. Its protein is CASSVGGSSTDTQYF.

This clonotype appeared once. CDR3 region: CASSQDASSNGNEQFF. Here the CDR3 DNA reads TGCGCCAGCAGCCAAGATGCTAGCTCAAACGGAAATGAGCAGTTCTTC. The chain carries TRBV4-3 and TRBJ2-1; a possible D gene is TRBD2 (5 bases). Germline lookup yields CDR1 LGHNA and CDR2 YSLEER. Trimming took off 0 bases at V and 7 bases at J, with 16 bases between the two ends. The CDR3 sequence is 16 residues long.

For the CDR3, the DNA is TGTGCCAGCAGTACAGGGTTGAGTGAAGCTTTCTTT. As protein: CASSTGLSEAFF. The chain employs TRBV28 and TRBJ1-1; a possible D gene is TRBD1 (6 bases). CDR3 size: 12 residues. With 5 bases removed from V and 7 bases from J, the gap between germline ends came to 11 bases. Germline V gene data show CDR1 as MDHEN and CDR2 as SYDVKM.

This clonotype was counted at least ten times. The rearrangement links TRBV11-2 to TRBJ1-1, with D tentatively TRBD1 (6 bases). In germline, CDR1 is SGHAT, CDR2 FQNNGV. Trimming removed 3 bases at V and 6 bases at J, with 14 bases between. The CDR3 has 14 amino acids. In nucleotides, the CDR3 is TGTGCCAGCAGCTTGGGACGGGGGCTTGCTGAAGCTTTCTTT. This codes for CASSLGRGLAEAFF.

The CDR3 region has the DNA TGTGCCAGCAGTTACGGGCGCCTCTATGGCTACACCTTC. Residues: CASSYGRLYGYTF. The rearrangement uses TRBV6-2 or TRBV6-3 and TRBJ1-2; D call uncertain. This CDR3 contains 13 residues. Germline V gene data show CDR1 as MNHEY and CDR2 as SVGEGT. The V end lost 2 bases, the J end lost 4 bases, and 8 bases lay between the germline ends.

This clonotype was seen many times. CDR3 sequence: CASTPQWGGTDTQYF. DNA for the CDR3: TGTGCCAGCACCCCTCAGTGGGGGGGGACAGATACGCAGTATTTT. V usage is TRBV7-2 and J usage is TRBJ2-3; TRBD2 agrees at 7 bases. CDR1 SGHTA and CDR2 FQGNSA come from the germline V gene. This CDR3 spans 15 amino acids. Losses at the gene ends were 7 bases for V and 3 bases for J; bases not matched to a gene: 10.

This clonotype has a count of ten or more. The rearrangement joins TRBV7-2 to TRBJ2-5, with D possibly being TRBD2 (7 bases). V lost 1 base and J lost 5, with 20 bases in between. The CDR3 totals 17 residues. Germline CDR1 reads SGHTA; CDR2 reads FQGNSA. The CDR3 loop reads CASSLGLGGPGRETQYF. The DNA of the CDR3 is TGTGCCAGCAGCTTAGGCCTCGGGGGCCCCGGGAGGGAGACCCAGTACTTC.